This T cell receptor (beta chain) was captured in a study of blood T cell repertoires in COVID-19. Data came from immunoSEQ multiplex PCR; TCRdb stores just in-frame clones and leaves some out. Among 250,000 to 350,000 clones, around nine tenths were seen once, and the ten largest hold more than 0.75%. Germline CDR1 is SEHNR and CDR2 is FQNEAQ (reference sequence). The trim removed 5 bases at V and 1 base at J, leaving 2 bases unmatched. The length of the CDR3 is 14 residues. The rearrangement joins TRBV7-9 to TRBJ2-3, with 8 bases fitting TRBD2. The receptor was isolated from a man aged 25 to 40 with acute or convalescent COVID-19. Sequencing input: peripheral blood. The CDR3 nucleotides read TGTGCCAGCAGCCGAGCGGGGGGCACAGATACGCAGTATTTT. As protein: CASSRAGGTDTQYF.